What follows are 5 T cell receptor beta chains derived from one specimen sequenced in a study of OX40 agonist ivuxolimab in advanced cancers. Clones were read by immunoSEQ multiplex PCR, and TCRdb kept only the in-frame ones, dropping some. The sample lists 80,000 to 95,000 clones, nearly 90% occurring once. The source was CD4+ or CD8+ T cells sorted from blood, collected in a trial of the OX40 agonist ivuxolimab. These receptor sequences come from an adult with an advanced solid tumor such as melanoma, head and neck, liver or kidney cancer.

V and J are TRBV5-1 and TRBJ1-2; no clear D. This CDR3 is 12 amino acids long. The V gene's germline CDR1 is SGHRS and CDR2 YFSETQ. Deletions cut 0 bases from V and 8 bases from J, with 8 bases between. Written as DNA, the CDR3 is TGCGCCAGCAGCTTGGGCTTGGGCGGCTACACCTTC. It encodes CASSLGLGGYTF.

The chain recombines TRBV19 with TRBJ2-2; a weak D match, TRBD1 (5 bases). The CDR3 has 14 residues. Looked up from germline, CDR1 is LNHDA and CDR2 is SQIVND (reference sequence). Deletions cut 5 bases from V and 5 bases from J, with 12 bases between. The CDR3 region has the DNA TGTGCCAGTAGTTCCGGACATTCTACCGGGGAGCTGTTTTTT. Translation: CASSSGHSTGELFF.

The rearrangement joins TRBV30 to TRBJ1-4, with 10 bases that match TRBD1. Germline loops: CDR1 GTSNPN, CDR2 SVGIG (reference sequence). V gave up 1 base and J gave up 6 bases; unmatched junction bases: 2. The CDR3 contains 14 residues. CDR3 region: CAWSAGTGDEKLFF. The CDR3 DNA sequence: TGTGCCTGGAGTGCCGGGACAGGGGATGAAAAACTGTTTTTT.

This chain joins TRBV5-1 and TRBJ2-2, with TRBD2 matching 12 bases. CDR3 length: 18 amino acids. V dropped 1 base and J dropped 6; count of bases not matched to a gene: 10. Germline lookup yields CDR1 SGHRS and CDR2 YFSETQ. CDR3 residues: CASSLRLAGVSVAGELFF. The CDR3 DNA reads TGCGCCAGCAGCTTGCGACTAGCGGGGGTATCAGTAGCCGGGGAGCTGTTTTTT.

The chain links TRBV10-3 to TRBJ2-7, with TRBD2 matching 8 bases. The CDR3 is made up of 12 amino acids. V lost 8 bases to trimming and J lost 5 bases; unmatched junction nucleotides: 5. From germline, CDR1 is ENHRY and CDR2 SYGVKD. The CDR3 nucleotides read TGTGCCATCTCACGGGGGGGGAACGAGCAGTACTTC. This translates into CAISRGGNEQYF.